A single sample gave rise to the 20 T cell receptor beta chains below, sequenced in a study of T cells in Graves' hyperthyroidism and ophthalmopathy. The CDR3 regions of TCR beta were amplified from RNA transcripts. The HTBI primer set drove a first-round RT-PCR of the TCR CDR3. TCRdb re-called the multiplex PCR reads through MiXCR, storing one row per CDR3 protein. The table shows about 350,000 distinct CDR3 sequences, with roughly 17% occurring only once. Sequencing was carried out using blood. These TCRs come from a woman aged 25-40 years with Graves' hyperthyroidism that later progressed to Graves' ophthalmopathy.

This clonotype was counted many times. This sequence joins TRBV3-1 and TRBJ2-7; D possibly corresponds to TRBD2 (5 bases). The CDR3 has 19 amino acids. V gave up 2 bases and J gave up 7 bases, with 30 bases separating them. Germline assignment: CDR1 LGHDT and CDR2 YNNKEL (reference sequence). CDR3 region: CASSQRKAVVVGSAREQYF. The CDR3 coding sequence is TGTGCCAGCAGCCAAAGGAAAGCGGTCGTCGTCGGGTCGGCTAGGGAGCAGTACTTC.

The chain is built from TRBV3-1 and TRBJ2-3, with 9 bases fitting TRBD2. CDR1 is LGHDT, CDR2 YNNKEL, per germline (reference sequence). There are 15 residues in the CDR3. With V trimmed by 0 bases and J by 6 bases, 4 bases remained unmatched. CDR3 region: CASSQDSGGGDTQYF. CDR3 bases: TGTGCCAGCAGCCAAGATAGCGGGGGAGGCGATACGCAGTATTTT.

This clonotype came up many times. The chain is built from TRBV7-2 and TRBJ2-5, with 10 bases identical to TRBD2. The CDR3 is 16 residues long. Losses at the gene ends were 5 bases for V and 4 bases for J; bases not matched to a gene: 10. CDR1 is SGHTA and CDR2 is FQGNSA in the germline V gene. CDR3 loop: CASSSLAGAPPETQYF. The CDR3 bases are TGTGCCAGCAGCAGTCTAGCGGGGGCTCCACCAGAGACCCAGTACTTC.

This clonotype was recorded many times. This chain connects TRBV6-1 to TRBJ1-2; the match to TRBD1 covers 7 bases. The CDR3 has 16 residues. Trimming removed 6 bases from V and 1 base from J; junction bases left unmatched: 11. Per germline, CDR1 MNHNS and CDR2 SASEGT. The CDR3 region is CASSAVTGDFNYGYTF. CDR3 coding DNA: TGTGCCAGCAGCGCCGTAACAGGGGATTTTAACTATGGCTACACCTTC.

CDR3 DNA sequence: TGTGCCAGCAGGGACAGCCCTGGGACAGGCAATGAGCAGTTCTTC. Residues: CASRDSPGTGNEQFF. The J gene is TRBJ2-1, the V gene TRBV2; TRBD1 agrees at 8 bases. CDR3 length: 15 amino acids. The germline gives CDR1 SNHLY, CDR2 FYNNEI. Trimming took 6 bases from V and 6 from J; bases not matched to a gene: 10.

This clonotype was seen ten or more times. J is TRBJ1-1 and V is TRBV6-5; 7 nucleotides line up with TRBD1. The CDR3 totals 15 residues. Germline lookup yields CDR1 MNHEY and CDR2 SVGAGI. The ends lost 2 bases at V and 0 bases at J; junction bases unmatched: 3. The CDR3 DNA reads TGTGCCAGCAGTTACGGGGACAGCATGAACACTGAAGCTTTCTTT. Encoded protein: CASSYGDSMNTEAFF.

In this sample, this clonotype turned up many times. The rearrangement links TRBV12-3 or TRBV12-4 to TRBJ2-5; 13 bases match TRBD2. The CDR3 length is 16 residues. Trimming cost V 1 base and J 4 bases; bases outside gene matches: 3. The CDR3 sequence: CASSLGTSGSPETQYF. The CDR3 bases are TGTGCCAGCAGTTTAGGGACTAGCGGGAGTCCAGAGACCCAGTACTTC.

This clonotype was detected only a few times. The chain uses TRBV7-8 and TRBJ2-2; the match to TRBD1 covers 7 bases. Germline assignment: CDR1 SGHVS and CDR2 FQNEAQ. This CDR3 is built from 18 residues. The J segment lost 6 bases and the V segment lost 4 bases, leaving 17 bases of the junction unmatched. The CDR3 nucleotides are TGTGCCAGCAGCTACCGACGGGACAGCTATGCGAGGGCCGGGGAGCTGTTTTTT. Residues: CASSYRRDSYARAGELFF.

This clonotype was observed a handful of times. V usage is TRBV9 and J usage is TRBJ2-1; 9 nucleotides align to TRBD1. V trimming: 2 bases; J trimming: 7 bases; junction bases outside the gene matches: 10. Per germline, CDR1 SGDLS and CDR2 YYNGEE. The CDR3 consists of 16 residues. CDR3 DNA: TGTGCCAGCAGCGTTCGAGTGGGACAGGGTGAGAATGAGCAGTTCTTC. Protein sequence: CASSVRVGQGENEQFF.

J is TRBJ2-1 and V is TRBV6-2 or TRBV6-3; TRBD2 matches 11 bases. With V trimmed by 6 bases and J by 7 bases, 5 bases remained unmatched. Germline loops: CDR1 MNHEY, CDR2 SVGEGT. The CDR3 contains 14 residues. CDR3 sequence (DNA): TGTGCCAGCAGCGTTAGCGGGAGGGCTAATGAGCAGTTCTTC. Residues: CASSVSGRANEQFF.

This chain joins TRBV7-3 and TRBJ1-6; D uncertain. Trimming pared 2 bases from V and 14 bases from J, leaving 19 bases between. The CDR3 is 15 residues long. The V gene's germline CDR1 is SGHTA and CDR2 FQGTGA. The CDR3: CASSLGPGLEFTLHF. In DNA, the CDR3 is TGTGCCAGCAGCTTAGGCCCCGGTTTAGAATTCACCCTCCACTTT.

The chain combines TRBV30 with TRBJ2-4; the D gene is possibly TRBD2 (6 bases). Germline V CDR1 and CDR2: GTSNPN, SVGIG (reference sequence). The V end lost 1 base, the J end lost 0 bases, and 10 bases lay between the germline ends. This CDR3 contains 15 residues. In DNA, the CDR3 is TGTGCCTGGAGTGCGGGGACTCTAGCCAAAAACATTCAGTACTTC. This translates into CAWSAGTLAKNIQYF.

This clonotype was counted ten times or more. The chain recombines TRBV10-3 with TRBJ2-1; D unclear. The CDR3 runs to 11 residues. Germline loops: CDR1 ENHRY, CDR2 SYGVKD. Trimming took 3 bases from V and 6 from J, leaving 3 bases between them. The CDR3 DNA is TGTGCCATCAGTGATAGCAATGAGCAGTTCTTC. This sequence encodes CAISDSNEQFF.

In this sample, this clonotype turned up many times. The chain combines TRBV9 with TRBJ2-1; D remains ambiguous. CDR3 size: 13 residues. Germline CDR1 and CDR2: SGDLS and YYNGEE. V was clipped by 2 bases and J by 5 bases, with 8 bases between them. CDR3 sequence: CASSVSMDNEQFF. CDR3 bases: TGTGCCAGCAGCGTTAGCATGGACAATGAGCAGTTCTTC. The full variable domain, rest sourced from reference TRBV9 and TRBJ2-1, is DSGVTQTPKHLITATGQRVTLRCSPRSGDLSVYWYQQSLDQGLQFLIQYYNGEERAKGNILERFSAQQFPDLHSELNLSSLELGDSALYFCASSVSMDNEQFFGPGTRLTVL.

This chain connects TRBV28 to TRBJ2-7, with a tentative D call TRBD1 (5 bases). Germline CDR1 and CDR2: MDHEN and SYDVKM. CDR3 length: 15 amino acids. V lost 6 bases, J lost 2 bases, and 17 bases lay in between. The CDR3 nucleotides read TGTGCCAGCAGAGCTATTGACAGATTAACCTACGAGCAGTACTTC. Protein: CASRAIDRLTYEQYF.

This clonotype was picked up many times. The V call is TRBV28, the J call TRBJ1-4; D ambiguous. V shed 3 bases and J shed 5 bases, with 16 bases lying between them. CDR1 is MDHEN and CDR2 is SYDVKM in the germline V gene. CDR3 length: 16 residues. CDR3 in amino acids: CASSLRAPGKNEKLFF. CDR3 coding DNA: TGTGCCAGCAGTTTGCGCGCTCCCGGGAAGAATGAAAAACTGTTTTTT.

The chain recombines TRBV20-1 with TRBJ2-2; 12 nucleotides match TRBD2. Germline CDR1 is DFQATT and CDR2 is SNEGSKA (reference sequence). The CDR3 loop spans 17 amino acids. Trimming took 0 bases from V and 3 from J; bases not matched to a gene: 5. CDR3 DNA sequence: TGCAGTGCTAGAGATATACTAGCGGGAGGTGACACCGGGGAGCTGTTTTTT. It yields the protein CSARDILAGGDTGELFF.

The gene calls are TRBV5-6 and TRBJ2-3; 7 nucleotides align to TRBD2. Germline CDR1 and CDR2: SGHDT and YYEEEE. There are 16 residues in the CDR3. V shed 0 bases and J 3 bases; nucleotides not matched to a gene: 7. CDR3 loop: CASSLEAGAVTDTQYF. The CDR3 coding sequence is TGTGCCAGCAGCTTGGAGGCGGGAGCCGTTACAGATACGCAGTATTTT.

This clonotype was counted many times. V is TRBV29-1 and J is TRBJ2-7; 7 nucleotides align to TRBD2. The trim removed 6 bases at V and 1 base at J, leaving 12 bases unmatched. The germline V gene encodes CDR1 SQVTM and CDR2 ANQGSEA. The CDR3 contains 15 residues. The CDR3 loop is CSVILARRVSYEQYF. The CDR3 DNA reads as TGCAGCGTCATACTAGCGAGGCGAGTTTCCTACGAGCAGTACTTC.

This clonotype came up many times. The chain links TRBV2 to TRBJ2-7, with 10 nucleotides matching TRBD2. V gave up 2 bases and J gave up 4 bases; unmatched junction bases: 8. This CDR3 has 16 amino acids. The germline CDR1 and CDR2 sequences are SNHLY and FYNNEI. The CDR3 nucleotides are TGTGCCAGCAGTGAATCTCAGCGGGAGGGGACATACGAGCAGTACTTC. Protein: CASSESQREGTYEQYF.